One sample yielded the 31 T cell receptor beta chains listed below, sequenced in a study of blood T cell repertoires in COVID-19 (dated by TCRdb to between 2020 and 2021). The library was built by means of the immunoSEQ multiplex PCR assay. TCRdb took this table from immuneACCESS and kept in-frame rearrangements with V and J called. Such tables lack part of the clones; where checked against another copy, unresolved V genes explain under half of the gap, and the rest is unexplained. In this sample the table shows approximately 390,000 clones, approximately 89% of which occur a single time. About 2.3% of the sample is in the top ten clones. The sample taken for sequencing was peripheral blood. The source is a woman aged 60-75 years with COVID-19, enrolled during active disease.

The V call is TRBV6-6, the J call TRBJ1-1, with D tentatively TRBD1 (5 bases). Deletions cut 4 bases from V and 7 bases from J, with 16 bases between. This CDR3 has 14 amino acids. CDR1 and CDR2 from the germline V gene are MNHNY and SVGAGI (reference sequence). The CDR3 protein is CASSSQGGGSEAFF. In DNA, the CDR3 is TGTGCCAGCAGTTCCCAGGGCGGGGGAAGTGAAGCTTTCTTT.

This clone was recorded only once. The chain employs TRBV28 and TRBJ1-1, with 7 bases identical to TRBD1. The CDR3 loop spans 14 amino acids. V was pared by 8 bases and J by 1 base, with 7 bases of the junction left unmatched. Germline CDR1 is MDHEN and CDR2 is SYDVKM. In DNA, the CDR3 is TGTGCCAGCTTCACACAGGGGCCGAACACTGAAGCTTTCTTT. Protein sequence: CASFTQGPNTEAFF.

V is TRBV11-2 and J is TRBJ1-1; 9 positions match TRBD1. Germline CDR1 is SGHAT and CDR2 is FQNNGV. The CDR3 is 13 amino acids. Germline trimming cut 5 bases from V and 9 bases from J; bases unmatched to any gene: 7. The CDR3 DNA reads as TGTGCCAGCAGCGACCGGGACAGGGCAAAAGCTTTCTTT. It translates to CASSDRDRAKAFF.

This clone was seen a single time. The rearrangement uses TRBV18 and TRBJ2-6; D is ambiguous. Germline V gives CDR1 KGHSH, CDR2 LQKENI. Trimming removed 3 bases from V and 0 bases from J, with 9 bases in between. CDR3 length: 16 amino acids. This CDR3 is CASSPQVVSGANVLTF. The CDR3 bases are TGTGCCAGCTCACCCCAGGTGGTCTCTGGGGCCAACGTCCTGACTTTC. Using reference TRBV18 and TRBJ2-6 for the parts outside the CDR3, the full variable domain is NAGVMQNPRHLVRRRGQEARLRCSPMKGHSHVYWYRQLPEEGLKFMVYLQKENIIDESGMPKERFSAEFPKEGPSILRIQQVVRGDSAAYFCASSPQVVSGANVLTFGAGSRLTVL.

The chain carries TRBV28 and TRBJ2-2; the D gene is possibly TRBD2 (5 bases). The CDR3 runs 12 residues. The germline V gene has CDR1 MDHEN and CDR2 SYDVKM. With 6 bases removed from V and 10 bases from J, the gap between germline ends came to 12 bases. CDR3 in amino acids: CASRTNLEELFF. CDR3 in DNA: TGTGCCAGCAGGACTAACTTGGAGGAGCTGTTTTTT. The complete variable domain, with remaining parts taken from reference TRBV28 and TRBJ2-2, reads DVKVTQSSRYLVKRTGEKVFLECVQDMDHENMFWYRQDPGLGLRLIYFSYDVKMKEKGDIPEGYSVSREKKERFSLILESASTNQTSMYLCASRTNLEELFFGEGSRLTVL.

As DNA, the CDR3 is TGCGCCAGCAGTCTTAGGACAGGCGAAACGTTCTCTGGAAACACCATATATTTT. This gives the protein CASSLRTGETFSGNTIYF. The J gene is TRBJ1-3, the V gene TRBV23-1; 7 bases are a match to TRBD1. TRBV23-1 is noted as an ORF with a role that remains uncertain. This CDR3 spans 18 amino acids. After removal of 4 bases from V and 0 bases from J, the junction contained 12 bases not matched to a gene.

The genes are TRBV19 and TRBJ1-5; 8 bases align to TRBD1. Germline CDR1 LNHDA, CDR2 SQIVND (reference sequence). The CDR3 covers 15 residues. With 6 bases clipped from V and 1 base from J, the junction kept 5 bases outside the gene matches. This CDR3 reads CASRTDRASNQPQHF. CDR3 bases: TGTGCCAGTAGGACGGACAGGGCAAGCAATCAGCCCCAGCATTTT.

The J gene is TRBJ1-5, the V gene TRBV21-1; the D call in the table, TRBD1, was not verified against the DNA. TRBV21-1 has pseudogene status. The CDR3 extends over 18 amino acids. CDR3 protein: CARTQSGRQWASNQPQHF. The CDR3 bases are TGTGCCAGAACCCAAAGTGGTAGGCAGTGGGCGAGCAATCAGCCCCAGCATTTT.

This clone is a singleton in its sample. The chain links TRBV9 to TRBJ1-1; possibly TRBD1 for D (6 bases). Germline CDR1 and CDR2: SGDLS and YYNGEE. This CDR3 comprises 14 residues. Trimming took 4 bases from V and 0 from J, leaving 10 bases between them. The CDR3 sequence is CASSPDRMNTEAFF. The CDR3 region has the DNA TGTGCCAGCAGCCCGGACAGAATGAACACTGAAGCTTTCTTT.

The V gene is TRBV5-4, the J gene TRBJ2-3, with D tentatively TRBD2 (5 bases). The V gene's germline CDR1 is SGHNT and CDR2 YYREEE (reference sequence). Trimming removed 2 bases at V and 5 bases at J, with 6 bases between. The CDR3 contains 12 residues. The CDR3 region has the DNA TGTGCCAGCAGCTTCGGGGAAGATACGCAGTATTTT. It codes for CASSFGEDTQYF.

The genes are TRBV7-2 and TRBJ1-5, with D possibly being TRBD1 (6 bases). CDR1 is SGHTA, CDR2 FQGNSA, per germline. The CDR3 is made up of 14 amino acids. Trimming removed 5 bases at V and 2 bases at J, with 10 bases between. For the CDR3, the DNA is TGTGCCAGCAGCCCACAGGGAGGCAATCAGCCCCAGCATTTT. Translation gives CASSPQGGNQPQHF.

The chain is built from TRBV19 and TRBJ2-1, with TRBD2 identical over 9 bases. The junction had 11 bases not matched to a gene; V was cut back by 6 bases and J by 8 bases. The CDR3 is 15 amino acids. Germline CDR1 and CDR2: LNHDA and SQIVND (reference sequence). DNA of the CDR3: TGTGCCAGTAGAGGAACTAGCGGGTGGCCGGATGAGCAGTTCTTC. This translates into CASRGTSGWPDEQFF.

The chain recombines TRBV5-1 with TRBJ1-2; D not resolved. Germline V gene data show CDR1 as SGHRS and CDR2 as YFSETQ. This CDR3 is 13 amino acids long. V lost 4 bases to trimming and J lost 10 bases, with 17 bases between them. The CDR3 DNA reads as TGCGCCAGCAGCCTCGGCCCTACCCACTACTACACCTTC. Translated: CASSLGPTHYYTF. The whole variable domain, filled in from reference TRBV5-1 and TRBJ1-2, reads KAGVTQTPRYLIKTRGQQVTLSCSPISGHRSVSWYQQTPGQGLQFLFEYFSETQRNKGNFPGRFSGRQFSNSRSEMNVSTLELGDSALYLCASSLGPTHYYTFGSGTRLTVV.

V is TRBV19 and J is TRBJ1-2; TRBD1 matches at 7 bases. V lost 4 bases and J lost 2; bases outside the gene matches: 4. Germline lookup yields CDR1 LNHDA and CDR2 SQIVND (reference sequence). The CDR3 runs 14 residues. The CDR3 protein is CASSRDSGNYGYTF. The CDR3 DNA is TGTGCCAGTAGTAGGGACAGCGGAAACTATGGCTACACCTTC.

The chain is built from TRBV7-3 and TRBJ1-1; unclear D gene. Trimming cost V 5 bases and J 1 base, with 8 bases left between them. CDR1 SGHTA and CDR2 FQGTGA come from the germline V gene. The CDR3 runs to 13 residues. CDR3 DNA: TGTGCCAGCAGCCGACGGGGGAACACTGAAGCTTTCTTT. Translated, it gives CASSRRGNTEAFF. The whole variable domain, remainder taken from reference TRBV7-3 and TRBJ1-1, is GAGVSQTPSNKVTEKGKYVELRCDPISGHTALYWYRQSLGQGPEFLIYFQGTGAADDSGLPNDRFFAVRPEGSVSTLKIQRTERGDSAVYLCASSRRGNTEAFFGQGTRLTVV.

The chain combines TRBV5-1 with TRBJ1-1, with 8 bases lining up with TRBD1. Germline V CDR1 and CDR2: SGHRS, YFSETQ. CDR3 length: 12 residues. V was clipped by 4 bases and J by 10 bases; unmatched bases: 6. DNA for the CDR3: TGCGCCAGCAGCATAGGACAGGGTCGAGCTTTCTTT. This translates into CASSIGQGRAFF.

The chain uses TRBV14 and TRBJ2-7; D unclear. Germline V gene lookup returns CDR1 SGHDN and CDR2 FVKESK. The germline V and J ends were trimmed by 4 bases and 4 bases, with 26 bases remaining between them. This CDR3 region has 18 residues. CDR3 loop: CASSPQLGSAPRPYEQYF. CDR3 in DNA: TGTGCCAGCAGCCCCCAATTGGGTTCAGCACCGCGGCCGTACGAGCAGTACTTC. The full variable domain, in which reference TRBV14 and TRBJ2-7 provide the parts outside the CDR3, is EAGVTQFPSHSVIEKGQTVTLRCDPISGHDNLYWYRRVMGKEIKFLLHFVKESKQDESGMPNNRFLAERTGGTYSTLKVQPAELEDSGVYFCASSPQLGSAPRPYEQYFGPGTRLTVT.

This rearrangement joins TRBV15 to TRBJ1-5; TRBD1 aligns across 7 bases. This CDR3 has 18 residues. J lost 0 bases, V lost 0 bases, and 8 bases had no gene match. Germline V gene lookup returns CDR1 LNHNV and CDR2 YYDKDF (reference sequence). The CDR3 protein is CATSRDPPDRDSNQPQHF. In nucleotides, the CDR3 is TGTGCCACCAGCAGAGATCCCCCCGACAGGGATAGCAATCAGCCCCAGCATTTT.

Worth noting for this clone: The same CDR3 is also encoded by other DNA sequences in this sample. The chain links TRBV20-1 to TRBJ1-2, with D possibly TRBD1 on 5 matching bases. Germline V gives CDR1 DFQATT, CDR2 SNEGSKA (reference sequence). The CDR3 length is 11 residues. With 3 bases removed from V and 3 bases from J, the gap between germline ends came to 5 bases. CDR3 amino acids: CSASRDYGYTF. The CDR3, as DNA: TGCAGTGCTAGCAGGGACTATGGCTACACCTTC.

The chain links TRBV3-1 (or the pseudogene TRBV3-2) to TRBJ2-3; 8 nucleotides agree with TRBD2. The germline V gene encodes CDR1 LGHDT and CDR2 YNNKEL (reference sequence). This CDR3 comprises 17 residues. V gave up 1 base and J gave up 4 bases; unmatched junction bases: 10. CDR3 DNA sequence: TGTGCCAGCAGCCAAGGTCCGGCGGGGGGATTGGCAGATACGCAGTATTTT. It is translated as CASSQGPAGGLADTQYF.

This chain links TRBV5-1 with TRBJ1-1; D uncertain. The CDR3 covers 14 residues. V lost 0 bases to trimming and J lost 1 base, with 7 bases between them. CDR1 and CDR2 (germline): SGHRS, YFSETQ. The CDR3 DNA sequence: TGCGCCAGCAGCTTGGGGGAGCAGAACACTGAAGCTTTCTTT. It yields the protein CASSLGEQNTEAFF.

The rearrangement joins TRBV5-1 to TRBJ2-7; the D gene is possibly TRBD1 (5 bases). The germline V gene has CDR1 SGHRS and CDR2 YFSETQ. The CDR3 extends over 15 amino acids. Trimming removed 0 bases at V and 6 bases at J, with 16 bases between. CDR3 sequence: CASSLELPMQGEQYF. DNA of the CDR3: TGCGCCAGCAGCTTGGAACTCCCCATGCAGGGCGAGCAGTACTTC.

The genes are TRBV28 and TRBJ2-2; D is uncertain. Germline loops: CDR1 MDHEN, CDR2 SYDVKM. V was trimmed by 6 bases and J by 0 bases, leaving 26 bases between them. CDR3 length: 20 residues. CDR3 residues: CASSQPIGIFDGANTGELFF. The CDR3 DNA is TGTGCCAGCAGCCAACCGATCGGAATCTTTGACGGAGCGAACACCGGGGAGCTGTTTTTT.

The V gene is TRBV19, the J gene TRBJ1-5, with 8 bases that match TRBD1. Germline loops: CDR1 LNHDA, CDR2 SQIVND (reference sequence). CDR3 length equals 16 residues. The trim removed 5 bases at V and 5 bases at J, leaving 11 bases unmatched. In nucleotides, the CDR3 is TGTGCCAGTAGTTTTAGGACAGGGAGTGAGTATCAGCCCCAGCATTTT. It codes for CASSFRTGSEYQPQHF.

CDR3 residues: CASSIDQSGQGYEQYF. The CDR3 nucleotides are TGTGCCAGTAGTATAGACCAATCGGGACAGGGCTACGAGCAGTACTTC. V usage is TRBV19 and J usage is TRBJ2-7; 9 bases fit TRBD1. In germline, CDR1 is LNHDA, CDR2 SQIVND (reference sequence). The CDR3 loop spans 16 amino acids. V trimming: 0 bases; J trimming: 3 bases; junction bases outside the gene matches: 6.

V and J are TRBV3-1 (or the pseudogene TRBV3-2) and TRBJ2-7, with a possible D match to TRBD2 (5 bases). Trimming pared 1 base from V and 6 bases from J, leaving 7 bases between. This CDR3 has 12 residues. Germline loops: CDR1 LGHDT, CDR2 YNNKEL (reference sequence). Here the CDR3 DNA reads TGTGCCAGCAGCCAAGGCCGGGGCGAGCAGTACTTC. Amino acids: CASSQGRGEQYF.

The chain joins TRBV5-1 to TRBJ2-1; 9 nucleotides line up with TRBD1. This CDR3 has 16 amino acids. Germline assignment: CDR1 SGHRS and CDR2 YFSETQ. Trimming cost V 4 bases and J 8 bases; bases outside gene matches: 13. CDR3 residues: CASSPHTGTGRYEQFF. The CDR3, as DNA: TGCGCCAGCAGCCCGCATACCGGGACAGGGAGGTATGAGCAGTTCTTC. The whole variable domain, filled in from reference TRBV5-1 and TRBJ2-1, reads KAGVTQTPRYLIKTRGQQVTLSCSPISGHRSVSWYQQTPGQGLQFLFEYFSETQRNKGNFPGRFSGRQFSNSRSEMNVSTLELGDSALYLCASSPHTGTGRYEQFFGPGTRLTVL.

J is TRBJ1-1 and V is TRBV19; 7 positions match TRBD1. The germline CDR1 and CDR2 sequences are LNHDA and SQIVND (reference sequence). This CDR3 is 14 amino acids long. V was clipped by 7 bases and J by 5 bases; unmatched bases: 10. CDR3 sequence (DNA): TGTGCCAGTACCTTACGGACAGGAGAGACTGAAGCTTTCTTT. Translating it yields CASTLRTGETEAFF. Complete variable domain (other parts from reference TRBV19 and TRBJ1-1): DGGITQSPKYLFRKEGQNVTLSCEQNLNHDAMYWYRQDPGQGLRLIYYSQIVNDFQKGDIAEGYSVSREKKESFPLTVTSAQKNPTAFYLCASTLRTGETEAFFGQGTRLTVV.

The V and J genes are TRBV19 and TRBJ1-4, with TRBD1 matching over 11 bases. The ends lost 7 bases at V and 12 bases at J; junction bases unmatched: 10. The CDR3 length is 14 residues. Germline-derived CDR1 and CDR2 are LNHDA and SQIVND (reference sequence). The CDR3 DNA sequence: TGTGCCAGTACCCCAGGGACAGGGGGAGGAGAACTGTTTTTT. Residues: CASTPGTGGGELFF.

CDR3 in amino acids: CASSIDSLDQPQHF. In DNA, the CDR3 is TGCGCCAGCAGCATAGACAGTCTAGATCAGCCCCAGCATTTT. This rearrangement joins TRBV5-1 to TRBJ1-5; D is possibly TRBD1 (5 bases). The CDR3 extends over 14 amino acids. Germline V CDR1 and CDR2: SGHRS, YFSETQ. V lost 4 bases and J 5 bases, leaving 13 bases between the germline ends.

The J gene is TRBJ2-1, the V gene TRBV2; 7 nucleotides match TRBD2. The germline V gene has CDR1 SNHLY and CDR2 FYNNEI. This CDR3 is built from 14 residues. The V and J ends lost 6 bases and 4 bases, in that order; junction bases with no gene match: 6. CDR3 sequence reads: CASRRERAYNEQFF. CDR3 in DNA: TGTGCCAGCAGGCGGGAGCGGGCATACAATGAGCAGTTCTTC.